The next 22 T cell receptor beta chains were all read from a single sample in a study of shared clonotypes between healthy human individuals (dated by TCRdb to 2018 to 2020). Libraries were prepared through the immunoSEQ multiplex PCR assay. Not all clones reach the TCRdb copy of this immuneACCESS table, which keeps in-frame sequences only. Checked studies attribute under half of the gap to unresolved V genes and leave the rest unexplained. The table for this sample lists 600,000 to 750,000 clones; 72% of them were counted only once. The ten largest clones capture roughly 1.8% of the sample. Sequencing used memory CD4+ T cells sorted from blood. The intended sense of this specimen's cell subset or site label: CD45RA-negative fraction. These receptors were obtained from a woman aged 25 to 39 in good health.

This clone came up once. J is TRBJ1-6 and V is TRBV7-2; no clear D gene. The CDR3 is 16 amino acids. Trimming pared 4 bases from V and 5 bases from J, leaving 15 bases between. Germline assignment: CDR1 SGHTA and CDR2 FQGNSA. CDR3 sequence (DNA): TGTGCCAGCAGCTGGAGCTGGCAGGCGGATAATTCACCCCTCCACTTT. Protein sequence: CASSWSWQADNSPLHF.

V usage is TRBV6-1 and J usage is TRBJ2-7; 7 nucleotides match TRBD2. Per germline, CDR1 MNHNS and CDR2 SASEGT. The CDR3 has 17 residues. The V and J ends lost 0 bases and 1 base, in that order; junction bases with no gene match: 9. The CDR3 DNA reads TGTGCCAGCAGTGAAGCACTACAGTGGGGGGGATCCTACGAGCAGTACTTC. This codes for CASSEALQWGGSYEQYF.

The chain recombines TRBV27 with TRBJ2-1; 9 nucleotides match TRBD2. The J segment lost 1 base and the V segment lost 7 bases, leaving 5 bases of the junction unmatched. The CDR3 has 15 amino acids. Germline loops: CDR1 MNHEY, CDR2 SMNVEV (reference sequence). DNA of the CDR3: TGTGCCAGCACCATTAGCGGGGGATCCTACAATGAGCAGTTCTTC. Translated, it gives CASTISGGSYNEQFF.

This clone came up many times. V usage is TRBV7-8 and J usage is TRBJ2-7, with TRBD2 identical over 8 bases. This CDR3 contains 14 residues. Looked up from germline, CDR1 is SGHVS and CDR2 is FQNEAQ. Losses at the gene ends were 6 bases for V and 0 bases for J; bases not matched to a gene: 4. The DNA for the CDR3 is TGTGCCAGCAGGGGCAGCGGGAGCTCCTACGAGCAGTACTTC. Translated, it gives CASRGSGSSYEQYF.

The J gene is TRBJ1-5, the V gene TRBV7-8; D is perhaps TRBD1 (5 bases). Trimming stripped 6 bases from V and 6 bases from J, with 12 bases between. This CDR3 is built from 13 residues. Per germline, CDR1 SGHVS and CDR2 FQNEAQ. CDR3 nucleotide sequence: TGTGCCAGCAGGAAAGGGGTGGCTCAGCCCCAGCATTTT. Translation gives CASRKGVAQPQHF.

The chain recombines TRBV27 with TRBJ1-1, with 8 bases identical to TRBD1. The germline V gene has CDR1 MNHEY and CDR2 SMNVEV (reference sequence). The CDR3 loop spans 15 amino acids. V was pared by 5 bases and J by 4 bases, with 9 bases of the junction left unmatched. The CDR3 sequence is CASSLRTGLSTEAFF. As DNA, the CDR3 is TGTGCCAGCAGTCTTCGGACAGGGTTGAGCACTGAAGCTTTCTTT.

About this clone itself: A much bigger clone sits one base away, suggesting this may be a read error. The chain couples TRBV7-9 to TRBJ1-2; 7 bases map to TRBD1. Germline CDR1 is SEHNR and CDR2 is FQNEAQ (reference sequence). V lost 4 bases, J lost 2 bases, and 1 base stayed unmatched. The CDR3 contains 13 residues. CDR3 residues: CASSSGQNYGYTF. The CDR3 DNA sequence: TGTGCCAGCAGCTCGGGACAGAACTATGGCTACACCTTC.

CDR3 in amino acids: CASSSQGAGVAFF. The CDR3 DNA is TGTGCCAGCAGCTCCCAGGGAGCTGGTGTAGCTTTCTTT. V usage is TRBV5-4 and J usage is TRBJ1-1, with D maybe TRBD1 (5 bases). The V gene's germline CDR1 is SGHNT and CDR2 YYREEE (reference sequence). The CDR3 spans 13 residues. V was cut by 3 bases and J by 10 bases, with 16 bases left in between.

This clone was counted a single time. V is TRBV7-9 and J is TRBJ2-2; D uncertain. V lost 0 bases and J lost 3, with 14 bases in between. The CDR3 spans 17 residues. Germline CDR1 reads SEHNR; CDR2 reads FQNEAQ (reference sequence). The DNA of the CDR3 is TGTGCCAGCAGCTTAGCGCTTACGGAGCGCGACACCGGGGAGCTGTTTTTT. Its protein product is CASSLALTERDTGELFF.

J is TRBJ1-1 and V is TRBV10-3, with 10 bases identical to TRBD1. The ends lost 6 bases at V and 0 bases at J; junction bases unmatched: 4. The CDR3 has 15 residues. The germline gives CDR1 ENHRY, CDR2 SYGVKD. The CDR3 loop reads CAIRDRGYLNTEAFF. The CDR3 DNA is TGTGCCATCAGGGACAGGGGGTATTTGAACACTGAAGCTTTCTTT.

The chain has TRBV6-5 and TRBJ2-1; tentative D call: TRBD2 (6 bases). V was clipped by 6 bases and J by 5 bases, with 17 bases between them. The CDR3 consists of 15 residues. Germline V gene data show CDR1 as MNHEY and CDR2 as SVGAGI. CDR3 coding DNA: TGTGCCAGCAGCCTCGACACTAGCCTACACAATGAGCAGTTCTTC. Its protein product is CASSLDTSLHNEQFF.

The rearrangement links TRBV18 to TRBJ1-1, with D unclear. The CDR3 length is 15 residues. The germline CDR1 and CDR2 sequences are KGHSH and LQKENI. The V end lost 3 bases, the J end lost 8 bases, and 19 bases lay between the germline ends. The CDR3 loop is CASSPSHSTESEAFF. DNA of the CDR3: TGTGCCAGCTCACCTTCTCACTCGACGGAATCAGAAGCTTTCTTT.

The rearrangement joins TRBV5-4 to TRBJ2-5; tentative D call: TRBD1 (5 bases). The CDR3 totals 14 residues. The V end lost 4 bases, the J end lost 2 bases, and 12 bases lay between the germline ends. From germline, CDR1 is SGHNT and CDR2 YYREEE (reference sequence). The CDR3 coding sequence is TGTGCCAGCAGCCGTCGGACACAACAAGAGACCCAGTACTTC. It yields the protein CASSRRTQQETQYF.

As concerns this clone: Other DNA sequences within the sample encode an identical CDR3. The chain combines TRBV5-1 with TRBJ2-3; 7 nucleotides agree with TRBD2. This CDR3 contains 16 residues. Germline V gene sequence: CDR1 SGHRS, CDR2 YFSETQ. The V and J ends lost 0 bases and 0 bases, in that order; junction bases with no gene match: 4. The CDR3 sequence is CASSLVGSGSTDTQYF. CDR3 nucleotides: TGCGCCAGCAGCTTGGTAGGTAGCGGGAGCACAGATACGCAGTATTTT.

This clone came up many times. The V call is TRBV5-1, the J call TRBJ2-3; D is possibly TRBD1 or TRBD2 (5 bases each). The CDR3 extends over 15 amino acids. Trimming pared 0 bases from V and 2 bases from J, leaving 10 bases between. Germline V gene sequence: CDR1 SGHRS, CDR2 YFSETQ. CDR3 sequence reads: CASSLGWGYTDTQYF. DNA for the CDR3: TGCGCCAGCAGCTTGGGTTGGGGGTACACAGATACGCAGTATTTT.

CDR3 region: CASGQGVSTEAFF. DNA of the CDR3: TGTGCCAGTGGACAGGGGGTGAGCACTGAAGCTTTCTTT. This chain joins TRBV19 and TRBJ1-1, with 10 bases fitting TRBD1. V shed 8 bases and J 4 bases; nucleotides not matched to a gene: 4. There are 13 residues in the CDR3. The germline gives CDR1 LNHDA, CDR2 SQIVND (reference sequence).

This clone has a handful of counts. The V gene is TRBV27, the J gene TRBJ2-2; D is ambiguous. There are 13 residues in the CDR3. Germline CDR1 reads MNHEY; CDR2 reads SMNVEV (reference sequence). Trimming pared 5 bases from V and 1 base from J, leaving 5 bases between. The CDR3 nucleotides read TGTGCCAGCAGTGAGTGGAACACCGGGGAGCTGTTTTTT. Residues: CASSEWNTGELFF.

About this clone itself: A read error may account for a junction end that differs from germline. The chain uses TRBV10-3 and TRBJ1-2; D gene ambiguous. The germline V gene has CDR1 ENHRY and CDR2 SYGVKD. The CDR3 sequence is 14 residues long. The DNA of the CDR3 is TGTGCCATCAGTGAGTCGATGGTTGGCGGCCGGTCTCTCTTC. The encoded protein is CAISESMVGGRSLF.

CDR3 loop: CSVETSSSRTYEQYF. The CDR3 DNA is TGCAGCGTTGAAACATCGAGCTCGCGGACCTACGAGCAGTACTTC. The gene calls are TRBV29-1 and TRBJ2-7; D gene uncertain. V lost 2 bases, J lost 2 bases, and 16 bases lay in between. The V gene's germline CDR1 is SQVTM and CDR2 ANQGSEA. This CDR3 is built from 15 residues.

The chain recombines TRBV9 with TRBJ1-1; D not resolved. Per the germline V gene, CDR1 is SGDLS and CDR2 is YYNGEE. CDR3 length: 12 amino acids. The V end was cut by 4 bases, the J end by 1 base, with 5 bases between. The chain's CDR3 is CASSNPNTEAFF. The CDR3 nucleotides read TGTGCCAGCAGCAACCCGAACACTGAAGCTTTCTTT.

This chain links TRBV18 with TRBJ1-5; D might be TRBD1 (5 bases). CDR1 is KGHSH and CDR2 is LQKENI in the germline V gene. V lost 3 bases, J lost 7 bases, and 13 bases lay in between. The CDR3 runs 14 residues. The DNA for the CDR3 is TGTGCCAGCTCACCTTCGAAGGGACGGCAGCCCCAGCATTTT. Its translation: CASSPSKGRQPQHF.

This chain connects TRBV7-9 to TRBJ1-5, with D perhaps matching TRBD1 (6 bases). The germline CDR1 and CDR2 sequences are SEHNR and FQNEAQ (reference sequence). The CDR3 has 15 amino acids. V was trimmed by 3 bases and J by 4 bases, leaving 13 bases between them. Here the CDR3 DNA reads TGTGCCAGCAGCTTTCAAGGCAGGGGAAATCAGCCCCAGCATTTT. This encodes CASSFQGRGNQPQHF.